This TCR beta chain was observed in a study of cytomegalovirus exposure and HLA in healthy donors. Study overall: From donors who were HLA-typed, an early data release held 81 million or so unique TCRs.

Germline CDR1 reads SGHDN; CDR2 reads FVKESK. The V gene lost 4 bases and the J gene lost 9 bases, with 13 bases spanning the gap. The CDR3 covers 13 residues. With 60 Vbeta and 13 Jbeta primers, the PCR was carried out. Repertoires were generated with immunoSEQ multiplex PCR, while TCRdb's copy carries only in-frame clones and drops some. Here the sample spans approximately 160,000 clones, around 80% being singletons. It was healthy bone marrow donors who served as donors. This clone has only a few counts. This clonotype was sampled from a woman aged 45-60 years in good health and CMV-seropositive. This sequence joins TRBV14 and TRBJ1-5; D gene ambiguous. The sample was PBMCs. CDR3: CASSPGLGRPQHF. The CDR3 region has the DNA TGTGCCAGCAGCCCTGGACTGGGGAGGCCCCAGCATTTT.